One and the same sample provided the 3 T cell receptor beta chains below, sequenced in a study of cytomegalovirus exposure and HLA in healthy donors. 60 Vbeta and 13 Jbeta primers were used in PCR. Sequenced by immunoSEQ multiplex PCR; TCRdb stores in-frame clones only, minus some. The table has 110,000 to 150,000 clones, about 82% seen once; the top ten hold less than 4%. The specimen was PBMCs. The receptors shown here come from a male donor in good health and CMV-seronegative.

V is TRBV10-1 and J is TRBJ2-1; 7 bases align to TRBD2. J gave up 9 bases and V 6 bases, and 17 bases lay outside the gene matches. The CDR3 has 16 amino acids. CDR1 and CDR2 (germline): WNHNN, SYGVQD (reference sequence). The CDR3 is CASREGPSGLTVEQFF. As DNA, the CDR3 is TGCGCCAGCAGAGAGGGGCCTAGCGGCCTGACGGTTGAGCAGTTCTTC.

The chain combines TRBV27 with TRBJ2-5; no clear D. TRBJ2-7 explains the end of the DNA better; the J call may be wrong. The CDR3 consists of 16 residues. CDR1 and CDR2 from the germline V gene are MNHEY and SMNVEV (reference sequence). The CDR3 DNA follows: TGTGCCAGCAGTCTTTCGGTTTCTAGTCCCGCCTACGAGCAGTACTTC. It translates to CASSLSVSSPAYEQYF.

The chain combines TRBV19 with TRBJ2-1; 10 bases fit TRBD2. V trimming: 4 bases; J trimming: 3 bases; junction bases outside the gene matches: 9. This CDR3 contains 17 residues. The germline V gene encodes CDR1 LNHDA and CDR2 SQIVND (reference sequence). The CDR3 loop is CASSTVTSGIFYNEQFF. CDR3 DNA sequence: TGTGCCAGTAGTACCGTCACTAGCGGGATTTTCTACAATGAGCAGTTCTTC.